This T cell receptor beta chain was identified in a study of control samples from healthy donors and cancer patients. Libraries were prepared by immunoSEQ multiplex PCR; TCRdb keeps only in-frame clonotypes and omits some of them. Of about 150,000 clones listed, roughly 92% are singletons. Looked up from germline, CDR1 is SGHRS and CDR2 is YFSETQ. This CDR3 has 14 residues. The V end was cut by 0 bases, the J end by 7 bases, with 11 bases between. Sequencing input: blood. This sequence was found in a man aged 45-65 years in good health. This chain links TRBV5-1 with TRBJ1-5, with no clear D. In DNA form, the CDR3 reads TGCGCCAGCAGCTTGGTGGGAGGGAGCCAGCCCCAGCATTTT. This codes for CASSLVGGSQPQHF.